These 10 T cell receptor beta chains came from one sample sequenced in a study of cytomegalovirus exposure and HLA in healthy donors. Amplification used 60 Vbeta primers and 13 Jbeta primers. The assay was immunoSEQ multiplex PCR, and TCRdb's table has in-frame clones only and misses some. The sample has 150,000 to 180,000 clones, roughly three quarters seen once. Sequenced: PBMCs. Source of these receptors: a man between 25 and 39 years old in good health and CMV-seropositive.

The chain is built from TRBV18 and TRBJ2-7, with TRBD1 matching 12 bases. The V gene end was trimmed by 4 bases and the J gene end by 6 bases; junction bases not matched to a gene: 10. This CDR3 has 16 amino acids. Germline CDR1 reads KGHSH; CDR2 reads LQKENI. The CDR3 nucleotides are TGTGCCAGCTCACGGAGACCGGGACAGGGGGCGGGCGAGCAGTACTTC. The encoded protein is CASSRRPGQGAGEQYF.

The rearrangement joins TRBV29-1 to TRBJ2-7; D perhaps matches TRBD1 (6 bases). V gave up 5 bases and J gave up 0 bases, with 8 bases separating them. The germline V gene encodes CDR1 SQVTM and CDR2 ANQGSEA. There are 12 residues in the CDR3. The DNA of the CDR3 is TGCAGCGTTCTGACAGGCTCCTACGAGCAGTACTTC. It encodes CSVLTGSYEQYF.

The rearrangement uses TRBV7-2 and TRBJ1-1, with 9 nucleotides matching TRBD1. V dropped 5 bases and J dropped 4; count of bases not matched to a gene: 8. Germline CDR1 is SGHTA and CDR2 is FQGNSA. CDR3 length: 15 amino acids. The CDR3 coding sequence is TGTGCCAGCAGCCCATGGGACAGGGTGGGCACTGAAGCTTTCTTT. Translated: CASSPWDRVGTEAFF.

This clone was seen more than once but under ten times. The chain combines TRBV9 with TRBJ1-4, with TRBD1 matching 11 bases. Trimming at V came to 4 bases and at J to 2 bases, leaving 7 bases not matched to a gene. CDR1 is SGDLS and CDR2 is YYNGEE in the germline V gene. The CDR3 is 17 amino acids. The CDR3 loop is CASSIGQGAPTNEKLFF. Here the CDR3 DNA reads TGTGCCAGCAGCATAGGACAGGGGGCGCCTACTAATGAAAAACTGTTTTTT.

This sequence joins TRBV6-5 and TRBJ1-5; 9 bases map to TRBD1. The ends lost 5 bases at V and 5 bases at J; junction bases unmatched: 1. The CDR3 runs to 13 residues. CDR1 and CDR2 from the germline V gene are MNHEY and SVGAGI. CDR3 nucleotides: TGTGCCAGCAGTGACAGGGGGGATCAGCCCCAGCATTTT. Translation gives CASSDRGDQPQHF.

With regard to this clone: Other DNA sequences in this sample translate to the same CDR3. The V and J genes are TRBV27 and TRBJ1-6; the D gene is possibly TRBD1 (5 bases). From germline, CDR1 is MNHEY and CDR2 SMNVEV (reference sequence). V lost 8 bases and J 10 bases, leaving 12 bases between the germline ends. CDR3 size: 12 residues. This CDR3 reads CASRDRGSPLHF. For the CDR3, the DNA is TGTGCCAGCCGCGACCGGGGGTCACCCCTCCACTTT.

V gene TRBV21-1 combines with J gene TRBJ1-5; the table's D call, TRBD1, has no DNA check behind it. TRBV21-1 is classified as a pseudogene. This CDR3 spans 20 amino acids. For the CDR3, the DNA is TGTGCCAGCAGCAAAGCGGTAAGTGAGAGACAGTGGTATAGCAATCAGCCCCAGCATTTT. It specifies CASSKAVSERQWYSNQPQHF.

This clone was counted a single time. V usage is TRBV7-9 and J usage is TRBJ1-5; 7 bases agree with TRBD1. The CDR3 runs to 15 residues. Per the germline V gene, CDR1 is SEHNR and CDR2 is FQNEAQ (reference sequence). Losses at the gene ends were 5 bases for V and 3 bases for J; bases not matched to a gene: 7. The DNA of the CDR3 is TGTGCCAGCAGCCCAAGGGGGACAGACAATCAGCCCCAGCATTTT. This translates into CASSPRGTDNQPQHF. The full variable domain, rest sourced from reference TRBV7-9 and TRBJ1-5, is DTGVSQNPRHKITKRGQNVTFRCDPISEHNRLYWYRQTLGQGPEFLTYFQNEAQLEKSRLLSDRFSAERPKGSFSTLEIQRTEQGDSAMYLCASSPRGTDNQPQHFGDGTRLSIL.

The genes are TRBV7-3 and TRBJ2-1, with D possibly matching TRBD2 (5 bases). V lost 4 bases to trimming and J lost 3 bases, with 13 bases between them. Germline values: CDR1 SGHTA, CDR2 FQGTGA. This CDR3 comprises 15 residues. The CDR3 bases are TGTGCCAGCAGCTCGACCGGACTGGGCTACAATGAGCAGTTCTTC. Translating it yields CASSSTGLGYNEQFF.

This chain uses TRBV7-9 with TRBJ2-3; TRBD2 aligns across 11 bases. J lost 14 bases, V lost 4 bases, and 8 bases had no gene match. From germline, CDR1 is SEHNR and CDR2 FQNEAQ (reference sequence). The CDR3 is 13 amino acids. CDR3 bases: TGTGCCAGCAGCTCGATAGCGGGAGGGCCGTGGTATTTT. Its translation: CASSSIAGGPWYF.